The clone carrying this TCR beta chain came up a few times. The antigen is unknown. Isolated PBMCs totaled at least 6 million in each sample. The germline V and J ends were trimmed by 9 bases and 1 base, with 16 bases remaining between them. The CDR3 has 14 residues. From germline, CDR1 is SGHRS and CDR2 YFSETQ. A sample-barcoded 5' primer and a J-beta primer mix were used in a second PCR of roughly 7 to 12 cycles. In TCRdb, the 5' RACE reads were re-called with MiXCR into one record per CDR3 protein. The sample contains around 1.1 million distinct CDR3 sequences, more than 30% of which appear only once. This sample is drawn from a study of blood T cells in healthy people across ages. General study results and limits: PBMCs that were unsorted prevented a conclusive naive versus antigen-experienced comparison.

The chain uses TRBV5-1 and TRBJ1-1; D is possibly TRBD1 (6 bases). The clonotype comes from a man between 18 and 35 years old in good health. The sample was blood. CDR3 sequence reads: CATGASGENTEAFF. CDR3 in DNA: TGCGCCACCGGGGCCTCAGGGGAGAACACTGAAGCTTTCTTT.